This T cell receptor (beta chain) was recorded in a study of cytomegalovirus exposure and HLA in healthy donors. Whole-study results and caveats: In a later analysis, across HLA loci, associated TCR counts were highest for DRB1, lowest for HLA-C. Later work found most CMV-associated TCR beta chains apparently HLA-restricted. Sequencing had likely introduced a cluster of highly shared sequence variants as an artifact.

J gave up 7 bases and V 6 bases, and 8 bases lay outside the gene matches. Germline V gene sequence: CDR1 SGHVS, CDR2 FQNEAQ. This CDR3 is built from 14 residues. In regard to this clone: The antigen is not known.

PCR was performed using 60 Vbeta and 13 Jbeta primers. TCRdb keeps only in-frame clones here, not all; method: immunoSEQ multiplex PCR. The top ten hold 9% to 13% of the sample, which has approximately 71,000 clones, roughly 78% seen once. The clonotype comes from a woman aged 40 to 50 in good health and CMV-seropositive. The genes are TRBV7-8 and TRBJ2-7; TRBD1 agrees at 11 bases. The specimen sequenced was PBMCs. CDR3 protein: CASRPGQGAGEQYF. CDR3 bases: TGTGCCAGCAGACCCGGACAGGGGGCGGGGGAGCAGTACTTC.